The 21 T cell receptor beta chains given below trace back to one sample, sequenced in a study of monozygotic twins with inflammatory bowel disease. For each CDR3 protein, TCRdb gives one entry from its re-call of the 5' RACE reads, without DNA. Its clone listing holds some 150,000 distinct CDR3 sequences. Material: blood. The source of these receptors is a human donor with ulcerative colitis or Crohn's disease, or a healthy co-twin of an affected twin (not recorded which).

This chain uses TRBV5-1 with TRBJ2-3; the D call from TCRdb, TRBD2, cannot be confirmed without DNA. The CDR3 contains 18 residues. CDR1 SGHRS and CDR2 YFSETQ come from the germline V gene. Here the CDR3 reads CASSLAGLAGATTDTQYF.

CDR3 loop: CASSDLEEGGYTF. The chain couples TRBV6-1 to TRBJ1-2. This CDR3 spans 13 amino acids. The germline V gene has CDR1 MNHNS and CDR2 SASEGT.

This chain uses TRBV7-2 with TRBJ2-2; TCRdb gives TRBD1 as the D gene, but with no DNA this cannot be confirmed. CDR3 length equals 14 residues. Per the germline V gene, CDR1 is SGHTA and CDR2 is FQGNSA. CDR3 region: CASSLISRGGELFF. Full variable domain (remainder filled in from reference TRBV7-2 and TRBJ2-2): GAGVSQSPSNKVTEKGKDVELRCDPISGHTALYWYRQSLGQGLEFLIYFQGNSAPDKSGLPSDRFSAERTGGSVSTLTIQRTQQEDSAVYLCASSLISRGGELFFGEGSRLTVL.

The chain couples TRBV3-1 to TRBJ1-3; TCRdb names TRBD1, which stays unverified in the absence of DNA. This CDR3 has 16 residues. CDR1 and CDR2 from the germline V gene are LGHDT and YNNKEL (reference sequence). CDR3 sequence: CASSQGITGIGNTIYF.

V gene TRBV15 combines with J gene TRBJ2-1; TCRdb calls TRBD1, which cannot be checked without DNA. The CDR3 sequence is 14 residues long. CDR1 is LNHNV, CDR2 YYDKDF, per germline (reference sequence). The CDR3 here is CATSPRTENNEQFF. The whole variable domain, filled in from reference TRBV15 and TRBJ2-1, reads DAMVIQNPRYQVTQFGKPVTLSCSQTLNHNVMYWYQQKSSQAPKLLFHYYDKDFNNEADTPDNFQSRRPNTSFCFLDIRSPGLGDTAMYLCATSPRTENNEQFFGPGTRLTVL.

This sequence joins TRBV4-3 and TRBJ2-2; TCRdb lists TRBD1, though no DNA is available to test this call. The CDR3 is made up of 17 amino acids. Germline V gene data show CDR1 as LGHNA and CDR2 as YSLEER. The CDR3 region is CASSQDIRTANTGELFF.

This chain joins TRBV6-5 and TRBJ2-7; TCRdb selects TRBD2, and the lack of DNA leaves this call unchecked. Germline V gene sequence: CDR1 MNHEY, CDR2 SVGAGI. This CDR3 is 15 amino acids long. The CDR3 here is CASSYSERQGGEQYF.

The J gene is TRBJ1-2, the V gene TRBV7-2; as DNA is missing, the TRBD1 call by TCRdb cannot be tested. Germline CDR1 is SGHTA and CDR2 is FQGNSA. The CDR3 spans 14 residues. The CDR3 spells CASSLSARGKGYTF.

The V call is TRBV20-1, the J call TRBJ2-1; TCRdb's D call of TRBD2 is untestable without DNA. The V gene's germline CDR1 is DFQATT and CDR2 SNEGSKA (reference sequence). This CDR3 region has 14 residues. The CDR3 loop reads CSASSLRGVNEQFF.

The chain uses TRBV7-9 and TRBJ2-1; the TCRdb call, TRBD2, lacks DNA for checking. CDR3 size: 15 residues. CDR1 SEHNR and CDR2 FQNEAQ come from the germline V gene (reference sequence). The CDR3 sequence is CASSLAGVAGNEQFF.

This rearrangement joins TRBV11-2 to TRBJ2-4. This CDR3 comprises 13 residues. The V gene's germline CDR1 is SGHAT and CDR2 FQNNGV. The CDR3 here is CASSLSAKNIQYF.

The J gene is TRBJ2-2, the V gene TRBV20-1; checking the TCRdb D call of TRBD1 is not possible without DNA. In germline, CDR1 is DFQATT, CDR2 SNEGSKA (reference sequence). CDR3 length: 13 residues. The CDR3 spells CSANGGNTGELFF.

The gene calls are TRBV19 and TRBJ1-2; with no DNA, the TCRdb D assignment of TRBD1 cannot be verified. The germline V gene has CDR1 LNHDA and CDR2 SQIVND (reference sequence). This CDR3 contains 12 residues. CDR3 region: CASSIGTLGYTF.

The rearrangement links TRBV5-1 to TRBJ1-1; TCRdb gives TRBD1 as the D gene, but with no DNA this cannot be confirmed. The germline V gene has CDR1 SGHRS and CDR2 YFSETQ. The CDR3 consists of 15 residues. The CDR3 sequence: CASSLFSEGDTEAFF.

This sequence joins TRBV14 and TRBJ2-2; TCRdb selects TRBD1, and the lack of DNA leaves this call unchecked. This CDR3 is built from 16 residues. Germline assignment: CDR1 SGHDN and CDR2 FVKESK. The CDR3 region is CASSQDGGASTGELFF.

The rearrangement uses TRBV27 and TRBJ1-2. CDR1 and CDR2 (germline): MNHEY, SMNVEV (reference sequence). This CDR3 spans 16 amino acids. The CDR3 sequence is CASSLSIRGSFYGYTF.

The chain employs TRBV9 and TRBJ1-6; as DNA is missing, the TRBD1 call by TCRdb cannot be tested. The CDR3 is 15 residues long. CDR1 and CDR2 (germline): SGDLS, YYNGEE. Here the CDR3 reads CASSRSGTEPSPLHF.

This sequence joins TRBV6-1 and TRBJ2-7; TCRdb names TRBD2, which stays unverified in the absence of DNA. The germline V gene has CDR1 MNHNS and CDR2 SASEGT. This CDR3 region has 15 residues. The CDR3 is CASSQGLAGVVEQYF.

The gene calls are TRBV7-6 and TRBJ1-2. CDR3 size: 12 residues. The germline V gene has CDR1 SGHVS and CDR2 FNYEAQ. CDR3 residues: CASSLGSGGYTF. Full variable domain (missing parts from reference TRBV7-6 and TRBJ1-2): GAGVSQSPRYKVTKRGQDVALRCDPISGHVSLYWYRQALGQGPEFLTYFNYEAQQDKSGLPNDRFSAERPEGSISTLTIQRTEQRDSAMYRCASSLGSGGYTFGSGTRLTVV.

J is TRBJ1-4 and V is TRBV10-3; with no DNA, the TCRdb D assignment of TRBD1 cannot be verified. Looked up from germline, CDR1 is ENHRY and CDR2 is SYGVKD. There are 19 residues in the CDR3. CDR3 residues: CAISATSFTGLAENEKLFF.

This chain uses TRBV7-2 with TRBJ2-2. The germline V gene has CDR1 SGHTA and CDR2 FQGNSA. There are 13 residues in the CDR3. CDR3: CASVNRNTGELFF.